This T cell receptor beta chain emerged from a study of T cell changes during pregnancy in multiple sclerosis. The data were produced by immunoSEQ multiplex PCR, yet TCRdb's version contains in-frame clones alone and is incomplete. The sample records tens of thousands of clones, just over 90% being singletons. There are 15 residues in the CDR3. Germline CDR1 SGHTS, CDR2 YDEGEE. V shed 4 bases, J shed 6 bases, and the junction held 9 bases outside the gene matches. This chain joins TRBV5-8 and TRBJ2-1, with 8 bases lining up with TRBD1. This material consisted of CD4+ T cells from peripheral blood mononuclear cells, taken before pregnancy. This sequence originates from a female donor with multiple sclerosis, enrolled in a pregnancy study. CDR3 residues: CASSEGQVFSNEQFF. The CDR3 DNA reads TGTGCCAGCAGCGAGGGACAGGTATTTTCCAATGAGCAGTTCTTC. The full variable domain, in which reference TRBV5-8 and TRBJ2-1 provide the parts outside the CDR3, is EAGVTQSPTHLIKTRGQQATLRCSPISGHTSVYWYQQALGLGLQFLLWYDEGEERNRGNFPPRFSGRQFPNYSSELNVNALELEDSALYLCASSEGQVFSNEQFFGPGTRLTVL.